A single sample gave rise to the 25 T cell receptor beta chains below, sequenced in a study of blood T cell repertoires in COVID-19. Sequencing was performed with immunoSEQ multiplex PCR; in TCRdb, only in-frame clones are kept and a portion is missing. The table includes some 300,000 clones, roughly 91% detected once. Source material: PBMCs or T cells enriched from blood (not recorded which). Source of these receptors: a woman younger than 45 who had recovered from COVID-19.

The chain combines TRBV9 with TRBJ2-2, with 9 bases that match TRBD1. With 3 bases clipped from V and 5 bases from J, the junction kept 14 bases outside the gene matches. CDR3 length: 18 amino acids. Germline assignment: CDR1 SGDLS and CDR2 YYNGEE. This CDR3 is CASSEKQGAYDRTGELFF. CDR3 nucleotide sequence: TGTGCCAGCAGCGAGAAACAGGGGGCTTATGATAGAACCGGGGAGCTGTTTTTT. Drawing the rest from reference TRBV9 and TRBJ2-2, the complete variable domain is DSGVTQTPKHLITATGQRVTLRCSPRSGDLSVYWYQQSLDQGLQFLIQYYNGEERAKGNILERFSAQQFPDLHSELNLSSLELGDSALYFCASSEKQGAYDRTGELFFGEGSRLTVL.

In its sample, this clone was seen once. The V and J genes are TRBV19 and TRBJ1-4; unclear D gene. The CDR3 has 16 residues. Trimming stripped 4 bases from V and 0 bases from J, with 12 bases between. The germline V gene encodes CDR1 LNHDA and CDR2 SQIVND (reference sequence). CDR3: CASSKRTRATNEKLFF. CDR3 sequence (DNA): TGTGCCAGTAGTAAGCGGACCCGGGCAACTAATGAAAAACTGTTTTTT.

V usage is TRBV7-9 and J usage is TRBJ2-5, with 10 bases matching TRBD1. This CDR3 has 14 amino acids. V gave up 6 bases and J gave up 7 bases; unmatched junction bases: 8. The germline V gene encodes CDR1 SEHNR and CDR2 FQNEAQ (reference sequence). CDR3 amino acids: CASRPGQGYGTQYF. The CDR3 DNA reads TGTGCCAGCAGGCCGGGACAGGGGTACGGGACCCAGTACTTC.

V gene TRBV5-6 combines with J gene TRBJ1-2; no reliable D call. With 3 bases removed from V and 6 bases from J, the gap between germline ends came to 6 bases. Germline CDR1 and CDR2: SGHDT and YYEEEE. The CDR3 runs 11 residues. The CDR3 protein is CASSSRNGYTF. The CDR3 DNA reads as TGTGCCAGCAGCTCTAGAAATGGCTACACCTTC.

The genes are TRBV2 and TRBJ2-2, with D possibly matching TRBD1 (5 bases). Per the germline V gene, CDR1 is SNHLY and CDR2 is FYNNEI. Trimming shortened V by 11 bases and J by 6 bases, and 22 bases separated the two germline ends. The CDR3 is 15 amino acids. The CDR3: CAHNGAGIVSGELFF. The CDR3 nucleotides are TGTGCCCACAATGGGGCAGGGATTGTTTCCGGGGAGCTGTTTTTT.

The V call is TRBV1, the J call TRBJ1-2. TRBV1 is an annotated pseudogene. The CDR3 has 16 residues. CDR3 sequence: CTSSQVGTAEGSGYTF. CDR3 nucleotide sequence: TGCACCAGCAGCCAAGTAGGAACAGCCGAGGGTTCCGGCTACACCTTC.

Of note for this clone: One junction end disagrees with the germline gene, perhaps due to a read error. V gene TRBV19 combines with J gene TRBJ2-7; 11 bases line up with TRBD2. The CDR3 spans 15 residues. Germline CDR1 reads LNHDA; CDR2 reads SQIVND (reference sequence). CDR3 amino acids: CASSIGTSGTYEQYF. The CDR3 DNA reads TGTGCCAGTAGCATAGGGACTAGCGGTACCTACGAGCAGTACTTC.

V gene TRBV6-5 combines with J gene TRBJ2-7, with 7 bases aligning to TRBD2. This CDR3 is 14 amino acids long. Germline CDR1 MNHEY, CDR2 SVGAGI. The CDR3 nucleotides are TGTGCGACCCGGGGAGGGGAATCAGTCCACGAGCAGTACTTC. Translation: CATRGGESVHEQYF.

The chain uses TRBV29-1 and TRBJ1-2; maybe TRBD1 (5 bases). Germline values: CDR1 SQVTM, CDR2 ANQGSEA. Trimming removed 4 bases at V and 3 bases at J, with 9 bases between. CDR3 size: 12 residues. The CDR3 DNA reads TGCAGCGTTGGTGGGGGGTACTATGGCTACACCTTC. This translates into CSVGGGYYGYTF. The complete variable domain, with remaining parts taken from reference TRBV29-1 and TRBJ1-2, reads SAVISQKPSRDICQRGTSLTIQCQVDSQVTMMFWYRQQPGQSLTLIATANQGSEATYESGFVIDKFPISRPNLTFSTLTVSNMSPEDSSIYLCSVGGGYYGYTFGSGTRLTVV.

The chain recombines TRBV12-3 or TRBV12-4 with TRBJ1-2; D not resolved. The germline V and J ends were trimmed by 6 bases and 8 bases, with 13 bases remaining between them. The CDR3 loop spans 12 amino acids. The CDR3 loop reads CASSPSPGGYTF. The CDR3 coding sequence is TGTGCCAGCAGCCCTAGTCCGGGGGGCTACACCTTC.

The gene calls are TRBV27 and TRBJ2-1, with D tentatively TRBD2 (6 bases). Trimming pared 0 bases from V and 6 bases from J, leaving 9 bases between. CDR3 length: 14 amino acids. CDR1 is MNHEY, CDR2 SMNVEV, per germline (reference sequence). CDR3 loop: CASSLSSGPNEQFF. For the CDR3, the DNA is TGTGCCAGCAGTTTATCGAGCGGGCCCAATGAGCAGTTCTTC.

The chain has TRBV19 and TRBJ2-7, with 12 bases lining up with TRBD2. J lost 3 bases, V lost 4 bases, and 1 base had no gene match. This CDR3 has 14 residues. The V gene's germline CDR1 is LNHDA and CDR2 SQIVND (reference sequence). CDR3 in amino acids: CASSRLAGVYEQYF. The DNA of the CDR3 is TGTGCCAGTAGTAGACTAGCGGGAGTCTACGAGCAGTACTTC. Based on the CDR3 plus reference TRBV19 and TRBJ2-7, the full variable domain is DGGITQSPKYLFRKEGQNVTLSCEQNLNHDAMYWYRQDPGQGLRLIYYSQIVNDFQKGDIAEGYSVSREKKESFPLTVTSAQKNPTAFYLCASSRLAGVYEQYFGPGTRLTVT.

This clone was seen only a few times. This sequence joins TRBV7-8 and TRBJ1-1; D is possibly TRBD1 (6 bases). The V end was cut by 2 bases, the J end by 3 bases, with 13 bases between. Germline CDR1 SGHVS, CDR2 FQNEAQ. This CDR3 comprises 15 residues. The CDR3 sequence: CASSLYEPGDTEAFF. The DNA of the CDR3 is TGTGCCAGCAGCTTATACGAGCCAGGGGACACTGAAGCTTTCTTT.

The DNA for the CDR3 is TGCGCCAGCAGCCCGGGGACTAGCGGGAGATCCTACAATGAGCAGTTCTTC. Encoded protein: CASSPGTSGRSYNEQFF. V usage is TRBV5-1 and J usage is TRBJ2-1, with 14 bases lining up with TRBD2. Germline V gene data show CDR1 as SGHRS and CDR2 as YFSETQ. The V and J ends lost 4 bases and 1 base, in that order; junction bases with no gene match: 4. The CDR3 length is 17 residues.

The rearrangement links TRBV10-2 to TRBJ1-4, with 9 positions matching TRBD1. V lost 3 bases and J lost 8; bases outside the gene matches: 10. The CDR3 runs to 16 residues. CDR1 and CDR2 (germline): WSHSY, SAAADI. The chain's CDR3 is CASSDGDTGGKEKLFF. CDR3 nucleotide sequence: TGCGCCAGCAGTGATGGGGACACAGGGGGCAAGGAAAAACTGTTTTTT.

A single count supports this clone. This chain joins TRBV3-1 (or the pseudogene TRBV3-2) and TRBJ2-1, with 12 positions matching TRBD1. Germline CDR1 is LGHDT and CDR2 is YNNKEL (reference sequence). The CDR3 loop spans 17 amino acids. V lost 3 bases and J lost 7; bases outside the gene matches: 10. The CDR3 sequence: CASSQAGTGGAGNEQFF. The CDR3, as DNA: TGTGCCAGCAGCCAGGCCGGGACAGGGGGCGCCGGGAATGAGCAGTTCTTC.

This chain uses TRBV10-3 with TRBJ2-7; tentative D call: TRBD1 (6 bases). The CDR3 spans 14 residues. Germline loops: CDR1 ENHRY, CDR2 SYGVKD. With 6 bases removed from V and 5 bases from J, the gap between germline ends came to 17 bases. The CDR3 DNA reads TGTGCCATCAGAACAGGGTCGAGCTTTGACGAGCAGTACTTC. Protein sequence: CAIRTGSSFDEQYF.

The chain employs TRBV4-1 and TRBJ2-2; D perhaps matches TRBD2 (6 bases). CDR1 MGHRA and CDR2 YSYEKL come from the germline V gene. V lost 4 bases, J lost 7 bases, and 19 bases lay in between. This CDR3 region has 16 residues. The CDR3 nucleotides read TGCGCCAGCAGCCCTCCCTCCGGACTCGGGGGCGGGGAGCTGTTTTTT. It is translated as CASSPPSGLGGGELFF.

This clone was observed a handful of times. This chain joins TRBV19 and TRBJ1-3; 7 bases are shared with TRBD1. The CDR3 contains 16 residues. The J segment lost 2 bases and the V segment lost 5 bases, leaving 9 bases of the junction unmatched. Per germline, CDR1 LNHDA and CDR2 SQIVND (reference sequence). CDR3: CASSPRQGFTGNTIYF. In nucleotides, the CDR3 is TGTGCCAGTAGTCCGCGACAGGGATTTACTGGAAACACCATATATTTT. Full variable domain (rest looked up from reference TRBV19 and TRBJ1-3): DGGITQSPKYLFRKEGQNVTLSCEQNLNHDAMYWYRQDPGQGLRLIYYSQIVNDFQKGDIAEGYSVSREKKESFPLTVTSAQKNPTAFYLCASSPRQGFTGNTIYFGEGSWLTVV.

The gene calls are TRBV18 and TRBJ2-7; 9 bases align to TRBD1. CDR1 is KGHSH and CDR2 is LQKENI in the germline V gene. V lost 2 bases and J lost 4; bases outside the gene matches: 3. This CDR3 contains 14 residues. In nucleotides, the CDR3 is TGTGCCAGCTCACCAGGACAGGGGATATACGAGCAGTACTTC. Its protein product is CASSPGQGIYEQYF.

V gene TRBV4-2 combines with J gene TRBJ1-5, with D uncertain. The V gene's germline CDR1 is LGHNA and CDR2 YNFKEQ. The CDR3 has 11 residues. Deletions cut 1 base from V and 15 bases from J, with 10 bases between. CDR3 residues: CASSQGSVRHF. DNA for the CDR3: TGTGCCAGCAGCCAAGGTTCGGTAAGGCATTTT.

Only one count was recorded for this clone. The V and J genes are TRBV5-8 and TRBJ2-7, with 9 bases fitting TRBD1. Trimming cost V 8 bases and J 1 base; bases outside gene matches: 4. The CDR3 has 13 residues. Looked up from germline, CDR1 is SGHTS and CDR2 is YDEGEE. The CDR3 DNA follows: TGTGCCAGTGACAGGGGGATTTCCTACGAGCAGTACTTC. It specifies CASDRGISYEQYF. The full variable domain, in which reference TRBV5-8 and TRBJ2-7 provide the parts outside the CDR3, is EAGVTQSPTHLIKTRGQQATLRCSPISGHTSVYWYQQALGLGLQFLLWYDEGEERNRGNFPPRFSGRQFPNYSSELNVNALELEDSALYLCASDRGISYEQYFGPGTRLTVT.

The rearrangement links TRBV3-1 (or the pseudogene TRBV3-2) to TRBJ1-4; no clear D gene. The CDR3 totals 13 residues. From germline, CDR1 is LGHDT and CDR2 YNNKEL (reference sequence). The V and J ends lost 3 bases and 8 bases respectively, with 10 bases between them. The CDR3 loop reads CASSQSESEKLFF. CDR3 DNA sequence: TGTGCCAGCAGCCAGTCAGAATCAGAAAAACTGTTTTTT.

The gene calls are TRBV9 and TRBJ1-2, with D possibly being TRBD1 (5 bases). V was pared by 4 bases and J by 7 bases, with 11 bases between. The CDR3 is made up of 12 amino acids. Germline V gene sequence: CDR1 SGDLS, CDR2 YYNGEE. The CDR3 DNA is TGTGCCAGCAGCACGTCGGGGGGTGGCTACACCTTC. Its protein product is CASSTSGGGYTF.

This clone appeared a single time. The chain joins TRBV10-3 to TRBJ1-1, with 7 bases matching TRBD1. This CDR3 region has 12 residues. The V gene's germline CDR1 is ENHRY and CDR2 SYGVKD. V trimming: 10 bases; J trimming: 2 bases; junction bases outside the gene matches: 4. CDR3 in amino acids: CASGDSNTEAFF. DNA of the CDR3: TGTGCCAGTGGGGACAGCAACACTGAAGCTTTCTTT.